Listed here are 25 T cell receptor beta chains from one sample, sequenced in a study of blood T cell repertoires in COVID-19. Assay used: immunoSEQ multiplex PCR; TCRdb lists only in-frame clones, some missing. The sample holds fewer than 250,000 clones, 70% to 90% seen once. Sequenced sample: PBMCs or T cells enriched from blood (not recorded which). Source of these receptors: a woman in her 40s with acute COVID-19.

This chain joins TRBV11-2 and TRBJ1-1, with unresolved D. This CDR3 region has 13 residues. CDR1 is SGHAT, CDR2 FQNNGV, per germline. Trimming pared 0 bases from V and 11 bases from J, leaving 13 bases between. CDR3 sequence reads: CASSLDPGGAAFF. The CDR3 coding sequence is TGTGCCAGCAGCTTAGATCCGGGTGGTGCTGCTTTCTTT.

The V gene is TRBV2, the J gene TRBJ2-7; 9 bases match TRBD2. Per germline, CDR1 SNHLY and CDR2 FYNNEI. V shed 11 bases, J shed 2 bases, and the junction held 10 bases outside the gene matches. The CDR3 length is 14 residues. In nucleotides, the CDR3 is TGTGCCGGGGCTAGCGGGATCCCAACCTACGAGCAGTACTTC. Encoded protein: CAGASGIPTYEQYF.

The CDR3 nucleotides are TGCAGCGTGAACAGGGACAGAACTATCTACAATGAGCAGTTCTTC. Translation gives CSVNRDRTIYNEQFF. The chain carries TRBV29-1 and TRBJ2-1; 7 nucleotides agree with TRBD1. The V and J ends lost 6 bases and 3 bases, in that order; junction bases with no gene match: 11. The CDR3 runs to 15 residues. Germline V gene sequence: CDR1 SQVTM, CDR2 ANQGSEA.

The table lists this clone with a count of one. The rearrangement links TRBV28 to TRBJ1-5; D call uncertain. Germline CDR1 is MDHEN and CDR2 is SYDVKM. V lost 5 bases and J 3 bases, leaving 14 bases between the germline ends. The CDR3 covers 15 residues. The CDR3 loop reads CASSGPMVVNQPQHF. CDR3 coding DNA: TGTGCCAGCAGTGGCCCGATGGTTGTCAATCAGCCCCAGCATTTT.

This clone was seen more than once but under ten times. V usage is TRBV11-3 and J usage is TRBJ2-1; 12 bases fit TRBD2. The germline V gene has CDR1 SGHNT and CDR2 YENEEA. There are 16 residues in the CDR3. V shed 4 bases, J shed 1 base, and the junction held 2 bases outside the gene matches. CDR3 DNA sequence: TGTGCCAGCAGCTCCACTAGCGGGAGGTCCTACAATGAGCAGTTCTTC. It yields the protein CASSSTSGRSYNEQFF. Full variable domain (outside the CDR3, taken from reference TRBV11-3 and TRBJ2-1): EAGVVQSPRYKIIEKKQPVAFWCNPISGHNTLYWYLQNLGQGPELLIRYENEEAVDDSQLPKDRFSAERLKGVDSTLKIQPAELGDSAVYLCASSSTSGRSYNEQFFGPGTRLTVL.

V is TRBV6-5 and J is TRBJ1-4; unclear D gene. Germline lookup yields CDR1 MNHEY and CDR2 SVGAGI. V was clipped by 10 bases and J by 7 bases, with 10 bases between them. The CDR3 runs to 11 residues. CDR3 region: CATSVGEKLFF. The DNA for the CDR3 is TGTGCCACCTCGGTTGGTGAAAAACTGTTTTTT.

The gene calls are TRBV18 and TRBJ1-1; perhaps TRBD1 as D (5 bases). V was pared by 2 bases and J by 11 bases, with 15 bases between. In germline, CDR1 is KGHSH, CDR2 LQKENI. This CDR3 comprises 13 residues. CDR3: CASSPSLGEAAFF. CDR3 DNA sequence: TGTGCCAGCTCACCATCACTGGGGGAGGCGGCTTTCTTT.

The chain combines TRBV7-6 with TRBJ1-2; tentatively, D is TRBD1 (6 bases). This CDR3 contains 14 residues. Looked up from germline, CDR1 is SGHVS and CDR2 is FNYEAQ. The germline V and J ends were trimmed by 5 bases and 1 base, with 11 bases remaining between them. Here the CDR3 DNA reads TGTGCCAGCAGCCTAGGACAGAGTAACTATGGCTACACCTTC. It specifies CASSLGQSNYGYTF.

The V and J genes are TRBV5-6 and TRBJ2-2; TRBD1 matches 7 bases. V was clipped by 2 bases and J by 4 bases; unmatched bases: 8. The CDR3 runs to 16 residues. Germline lookup yields CDR1 SGHDT and CDR2 YYEEEE. As DNA, the CDR3 is TGTGCCAGCAGCTTATTGAGGGACAGTCTCACCGGGGAGCTGTTTTTT. It yields the protein CASSLLRDSLTGELFF.

This clone has only one observation. The chain uses TRBV9 and TRBJ2-1; 12 bases agree with TRBD2. Trimming removed 4 bases from V and 8 bases from J; junction bases left unmatched: 10. In germline, CDR1 is SGDLS, CDR2 YYNGEE. The CDR3 length is 16 residues. CDR3 sequence: CASSPWTSGIRDEQFF. In nucleotides, the CDR3 is TGTGCCAGCAGCCCCTGGACTAGCGGGATTCGGGATGAGCAGTTCTTC.

J is TRBJ1-4 and V is TRBV28; unclear D gene. Germline lookup yields CDR1 MDHEN and CDR2 SYDVKM. Between the trimmed V and J ends, which lost 7 bases and 4 bases, there was a span of 16 bases. There are 15 residues in the CDR3. CDR3 sequence: CASKEAHFVNEKLFF. The DNA for the CDR3 is TGTGCCAGCAAGGAGGCCCACTTCGTTAATGAAAAACTGTTTTTT. The variable domain in full, completed from reference TRBV28 and TRBJ1-4, reads DVKVTQSSRYLVKRTGEKVFLECVQDMDHENMFWYRQDPGLGLRLIYFSYDVKMKEKGDIPEGYSVSREKKERFSLILESASTNQTSMYLCASKEAHFVNEKLFFGSGTQLSVL.

This clone was detected once. J is TRBJ2-1 and V is TRBV27; D unclear. Germline V CDR1 and CDR2: MNHEY, SMNVEV (reference sequence). The CDR3 has 13 residues. V was clipped by 5 bases and J by 0 bases, with 5 bases between them. The CDR3 DNA reads as TGTGCCAGCAGTCTTAGCTCCTACAATGAGCAGTTCTTC. It yields the protein CASSLSSYNEQFF.

This chain links TRBV12-3 or TRBV12-4 with TRBJ2-7; 8 positions match TRBD2. The CDR3 is 12 residues long. The V segment lost 8 bases and the J segment 5 bases; nucleotides outside the gene matches: 5. CDR3 sequence: CASRGGRHEQYF. Written as DNA, the CDR3 is TGTGCCAGCCGGGGCGGGAGGCACGAGCAGTACTTC.

The chain employs TRBV7-2 and TRBJ1-2; D gene unclear. CDR1 SGHTA and CDR2 FQGNSA come from the germline V gene. CDR3 size: 15 residues. Deletions cut 0 bases from V and 8 bases from J, with 16 bases between. The CDR3 region is CASSLALGGSEGYTF. The CDR3 DNA reads as TGTGCCAGCAGCTTAGCGCTTGGAGGGAGTGAGGGCTACACCTTC.

The J gene is TRBJ2-1, the V gene TRBV6-5, with 14 bases identical to TRBD2. Germline CDR1 is MNHEY and CDR2 is SVGAGI. This CDR3 contains 16 residues. V lost 1 base and J lost 10; bases outside the gene matches: 6. This chain's CDR3 is CASSYFGTSGRGEQFF. Here the CDR3 DNA reads TGTGCCAGCAGTTACTTCGGGACTAGCGGGAGAGGCGAGCAGTTCTTC.

The chain recombines TRBV30 with TRBJ2-7; 12 bases are a match to TRBD1. Germline trimming cut 7 bases from V and 5 bases from J; bases unmatched to any gene: 12. The CDR3 covers 15 residues. In germline, CDR1 is GTSNPN, CDR2 SVGIG (reference sequence). DNA for the CDR3: TGTGCCTCCCACTCCCCGGGACAGGGGGCCCACGAGCAGTACTTC. Protein product: CASHSPGQGAHEQYF.

This chain links TRBV28 with TRBJ2-7; 9 bases agree with TRBD1. The V and J ends lost 1 base and 4 bases, in that order; junction bases with no gene match: 2. The CDR3 has 14 residues. Germline V gene lookup returns CDR1 MDHEN and CDR2 SYDVKM. CDR3 in DNA: TGTGCCAGCAGTTTATCACAGGGGGCTTACGAGCAGTACTTC. Translated: CASSLSQGAYEQYF.

The V call is TRBV28, the J call TRBJ2-7, with TRBD1 matching 9 bases. The germline gives CDR1 MDHEN, CDR2 SYDVKM. The CDR3 has 13 residues. The J segment lost 3 bases and the V segment lost 9 bases, leaving 6 bases of the junction unmatched. CDR3 residues: CASLDRGVYEQYF. The CDR3 DNA reads as TGTGCCAGTTTAGACAGGGGGGTCTACGAGCAGTACTTC.

The genes are TRBV19 and TRBJ2-1; D may be TRBD2 (6 bases). The CDR3 covers 15 residues. Germline-derived CDR1 and CDR2 are LNHDA and SQIVND (reference sequence). V was pared by 6 bases and J by 9 bases, with 21 bases between. The CDR3 spells CASRWEDSARIEQFF. DNA of the CDR3: TGTGCCAGTAGGTGGGAGGACTCGGCCCGCATTGAGCAGTTCTTC.

The genes are TRBV14 and TRBJ1-6; a weak D match, TRBD1 (5 bases). The CDR3 sequence is 16 residues long. CDR1 and CDR2 from the germline V gene are SGHDN and FVKESK. V lost 1 base and J 6 bases, leaving 13 bases between the germline ends. The CDR3 loop reads CASSQGSVGGNSPLHF. CDR3 coding DNA: TGTGCCAGCAGCCAAGGTTCAGTGGGGGGTAATTCACCCCTCCACTTT.

The chain carries TRBV9 and TRBJ2-5, with a possible D match to TRBD1 (6 bases). Germline V gene sequence: CDR1 SGDLS, CDR2 YYNGEE. CDR3 size: 14 residues. Trimming took off 0 bases at V and 1 base at J, with 7 bases between the two ends. The CDR3 loop reads CASSVGTAQETQYF. DNA of the CDR3: TGTGCCAGCAGCGTAGGGACAGCCCAAGAGACCCAGTACTTC.

This clone is a singleton in its sample. J is TRBJ1-2 and V is TRBV5-1; 9 nucleotides align to TRBD1. V shed 0 bases, J shed 4 bases, and the junction held 4 bases outside the gene matches. Germline CDR1 is SGHRS and CDR2 is YFSETQ. The CDR3 contains 15 residues. For the CDR3, the DNA is TGCGCCAGCAGCTTGGCTGGGACAGGGACCTATGGCTACACCTTC. Translating gives CASSLAGTGTYGYTF. The variable domain in full, completed from reference TRBV5-1 and TRBJ1-2, reads KAGVTQTPRYLIKTRGQQVTLSCSPISGHRSVSWYQQTPGQGLQFLFEYFSETQRNKGNFPGRFSGRQFSNSRSEMNVSTLELGDSALYLCASSLAGTGTYGYTFGSGTRLTVV.

This chain joins TRBV5-1 and TRBJ2-7; 10 positions agree with TRBD1. The CDR3 runs to 16 residues. The V and J ends lost 0 bases and 5 bases, in that order; junction bases with no gene match: 8. The germline V gene encodes CDR1 SGHRS and CDR2 YFSETQ. CDR3: CASSLVLGTGVNEQYF. The CDR3 bases are TGCGCCAGCAGCTTGGTCCTCGGGACAGGGGTGAACGAGCAGTACTTC.

The chain carries TRBV11-3 and TRBJ1-2, with TRBD1 as a possible D gene (6 bases). CDR1 and CDR2 from the germline V gene are SGHNT and YENEEA. V was clipped by 5 bases and J by 6 bases, with 7 bases between them. The CDR3 has 11 residues. CDR3 protein: CASSQGNGYTF. Written as DNA, the CDR3 is TGTGCCAGCAGCCAGGGGAATGGCTACACCTTC.

V gene TRBV28 combines with J gene TRBJ1-3; D ambiguous. Trimming shortened V by 8 bases and J by 6 bases, and 23 bases separated the two germline ends. The CDR3 totals 16 residues. Germline CDR1 MDHEN, CDR2 SYDVKM. The CDR3 reads CASQPGGVGGENTIYF. The CDR3 nucleotides read TGTGCCAGCCAACCCGGAGGCGTTGGCGGGGAAAACACCATATATTTT.